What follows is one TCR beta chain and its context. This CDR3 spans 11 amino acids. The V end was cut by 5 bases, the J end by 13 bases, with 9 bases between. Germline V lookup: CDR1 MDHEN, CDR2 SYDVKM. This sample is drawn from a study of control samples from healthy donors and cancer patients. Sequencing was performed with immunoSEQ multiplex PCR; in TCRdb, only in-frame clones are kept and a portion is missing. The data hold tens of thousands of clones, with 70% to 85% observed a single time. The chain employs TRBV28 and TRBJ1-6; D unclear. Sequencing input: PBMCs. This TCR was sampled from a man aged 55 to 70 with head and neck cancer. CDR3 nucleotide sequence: TGTGCCAGCAGTACCCGTCCCCCCCTCCACTTT. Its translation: CASSTRPPLHF.